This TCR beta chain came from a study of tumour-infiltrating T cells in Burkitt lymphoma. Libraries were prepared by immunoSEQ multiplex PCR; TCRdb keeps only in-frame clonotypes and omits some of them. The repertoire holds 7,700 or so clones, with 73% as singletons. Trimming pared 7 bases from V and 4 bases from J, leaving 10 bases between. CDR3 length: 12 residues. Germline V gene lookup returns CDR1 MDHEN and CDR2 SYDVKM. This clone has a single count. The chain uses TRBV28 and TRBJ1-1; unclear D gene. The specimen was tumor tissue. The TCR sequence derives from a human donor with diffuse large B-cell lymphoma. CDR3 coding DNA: TGTGCCAGCATTTACGGGAGCACTGAAGCTTTCTTT. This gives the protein CASIYGSTEAFF. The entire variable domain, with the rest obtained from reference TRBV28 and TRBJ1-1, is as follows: DVKVTQSSRYLVKRTGEKVFLECVQDMDHENMFWYRQDPGLGLRLIYFSYDVKMKEKGDIPEGYSVSREKKERFSLILESASTNQTSMYLCASIYGSTEAFFGQGTRLTVV.